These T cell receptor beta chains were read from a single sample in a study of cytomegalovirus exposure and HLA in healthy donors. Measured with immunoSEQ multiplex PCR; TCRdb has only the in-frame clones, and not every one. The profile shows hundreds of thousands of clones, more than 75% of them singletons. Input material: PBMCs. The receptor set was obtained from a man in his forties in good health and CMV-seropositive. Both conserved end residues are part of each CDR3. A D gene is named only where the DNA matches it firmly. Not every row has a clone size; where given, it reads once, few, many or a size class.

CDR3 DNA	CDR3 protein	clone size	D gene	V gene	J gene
TGTGCCACCAGCAGAGATGGGGGGGGGCGGAGCAGAGATACGCAGTATTTT	CATSRDGGGRSRDTQYF	once	-	TRBV15	TRBJ2-3
TGCGCCAGCAGCCAAGGATATCCAGGGCGGAATCAGCCCCAGCATTTT	CASSQGYPGRNQPQHF	-	-	TRBV4-1	TRBJ1-5
TGTGCCAGCAGCTTAGCGCAGGGGTGGGGAGCTGAAGCTTTCTTT	CASSLAQGWGAEAFF	-	-	TRBV7-9	TRBJ1-1
TGCGCCAGCAGCATAGGACAGAACACCGGGGAGCTGTTTTTT	CASSIGQNTGELFF	-	-	TRBV5-1	TRBJ2-2
TGTGCCAGCAGCTTAGTTAGCGGGAGGGGCACAGATACGCAGTATTTT	CASSLVSGRGTDTQYF	-	TRBD2	TRBV7-8	TRBJ2-3
TGTGCCAGCAGTGGGGCGGCAGGGGGCTACAATGAGCAGTTCTTC	CASSGAAGGYNEQFF	-	TRBD1	TRBV2	TRBJ2-1
TGTGCCAGCAGCTTGGAACCAACCGGGGACATTCAGTACTTC	CASSLEPTGDIQYF	-	-	TRBV5-6	TRBJ2-4
TGTGCCAGCAGCCCACGACTAGCGGGAGGCCACAATGAGCAGTTCTTC	CASSPRLAGGHNEQFF	-	TRBD2	TRBV5-4	TRBJ2-1
TGTGCCAGCAGACAAGGGACTAGCGGGAAAGGGTCCGGGGAGCTGTTTTTT	CASRQGTSGKGSGELFF	-	TRBD2	TRBV7-6	TRBJ2-2
TGTGCCAGCAGCCCAGGGGGGCGAAACTATGGCTACACCTTC	CASSPGGRNYGYTF	-	TRBD1	TRBV7-6	TRBJ1-2
TGTGCTAGTGGTTTTACAGCGGGAGGGCCGATAGATACGCAGTATTTT	CASGFTAGGPIDTQYF	-	TRBD2	TRBV12-5	TRBJ2-3
TGTGCCAGCAGCCTAGGGGTCTCTGGGGCCAACGTCCTGACTTTC	CASSLGVSGANVLTF	few	-	TRBV7-3	TRBJ2-6
TGTGCCAGCAGCTTGGCTACTAGCGGAACGTCTCCTACGCAGTATTTT	CASSLATSGTSPTQYF	-	TRBD2	TRBV5-6	TRBJ2-3
TGTGCCAGCAGTGATACAGGGGGTTCCAACAATGAGCAGTTCTTC	CASSDTGGSNNEQFF	-	TRBD1	TRBV2	TRBJ2-1
TGTGCCAGCAGCAAACAGGGCTTGGGGAACACTGAAGCTTTCTTT	CASSKQGLGNTEAFF	-	-	TRBV7-2	TRBJ1-1
TGTGCCAGCACCCGTAGCGGGAGTTCCTACAATGAGCAGTTCTTC	CASTRSGSSYNEQFF	-	TRBD2	TRBV6-5	TRBJ2-1
TGCAGCGTTGCCAGGGACACTGAAAAACTGTTTTTT	CSVARDTEKLFF	-	-	TRBV29-1	TRBJ1-4
TGCGCCAGCAGTGAGTGGTACGGGGACACTGAAGCTTTCTTT	CASSEWYGDTEAFF	-	-	TRBV10-2	TRBJ1-1
TGTGCCAGCAGCTCATCCGCGAGGGCTGAGCAGTTCTTC	CASSSSARAEQFF	-	-	TRBV7-3	TRBJ2-1
TGTGCCAGCAGCGAGTGGTTCAATGAGCAGTTCTTC	CASSEWFNEQFF	-	-	TRBV5-6	TRBJ2-1
TGTGCCAGCAGCCGGACAGGGAGTAGTGAAGCTTTCTTT	CASSRTGSSEAFF	few	TRBD1	TRBV7-9	TRBJ1-1
TGTGCCAGCAGTGAACGAGCGGGGGGGTCTGGGGCCAACGTCCTGACTTTC	CASSERAGGSGANVLTF	-	TRBD2	TRBV6-4	TRBJ2-6
TGTGCCAGCAGCTTGGGGACTAGCGGGAGTGATACGCAGTATTTT	CASSLGTSGSDTQYF	-	TRBD2	TRBV5-6	TRBJ2-3
TGTGCCAGCAGGTACACTAGCGGGAGGCCCACCGGGGAGCTGTTTTTT	CASRYTSGRPTGELFF	-	TRBD2	TRBV11-3	TRBJ2-2
TGCGCCAGCAGCCTCCCAACCACCCCCAGGGAGGCAGATACGCAGTATTTT	CASSLPTTPREADTQYF	-	-	TRBV5-1	TRBJ2-3
TGCAGCGTTGAAAAGGGGGTTACCTCCTACAATGAGCAGTTCTTC	CSVEKGVTSYNEQFF	-	-	TRBV29-1	TRBJ2-1
TGTGCCAGCACCCGACAGGGCGGTACAGATACGCAGTATTTT	CASTRQGGTDTQYF	-	TRBD1	TRBV2	TRBJ2-3
TGCGCCAGCAGCCTAGCGGGAAGGCAAGAGACCCAGTACTTC	CASSLAGRQETQYF	once	TRBD2	TRBV5-1	TRBJ2-5
TGCGCCAGCAGCGCGGGGGTTACTGGGGCCAACGTCCTGACTTTC	CASSAGVTGANVLTF	-	TRBD2	TRBV5-1	TRBJ2-6
TGCGCCAGCATGGGCGGGCCTCGCACAGATACGCAGTATTTT	CASMGGPRTDTQYF	-	-	TRBV5-1	TRBJ2-3
TGTGCCAGCTCACTAGGACAGGGGCCACCGTCTGGAAACACCATATATTTT	CASSLGQGPPSGNTIYF	-	TRBD1	TRBV18	TRBJ1-3
TGTGCCAGCAGCTCCGGAAGATCGGGGAACACTGAAGCTTTCTTT	CASSSGRSGNTEAFF	-	-	TRBV6-6	TRBJ1-1
TGTGCCAGCAGTTTCCAAAACGGGAACACTGAAGCTTTCTTT	CASSFQNGNTEAFF	few	-	TRBV6-6	TRBJ1-1
TGCAGCGTTTGGGGGGGTAGCACTGAAGCTTTCTTT	CSVWGGSTEAFF	-	-	TRBV29-1	TRBJ1-1
TGCGCCAGCAGCCAAGAGGCCTCGGGACAGGGGAACTATGGCTACACCTTC	CASSQEASGQGNYGYTF	-	TRBD1	TRBV4-1	TRBJ1-2
TGTGCCAACCCAAGGGGCCTAGACTGTTACGAGCAGTACTTC	CANPRGLDCYEQYF	-	-	TRBV5-3	TRBJ2-7
TGCGCCAGCAGCTTGTCTAGTTTCAATGAGCAGTTCTTC	CASSLSSFNEQFF	-	-	TRBV5-1	TRBJ2-1
TGTGCCAGCAGCTTAGTCCCGGACAGGTTTAGGAATGAGCAGTTCTTC	CASSLVPDRFRNEQFF	-	TRBD1	TRBV11-2	TRBJ2-1
TGTGCCAGCAGTTTACGAGCGGGCGGCACAGATACGCAGTATTTT	CASSLRAGGTDTQYF	-	-	TRBV28	TRBJ2-3
TGTGCCAGCAGTTACCGGCGGGAGAGCTCCTACGAGCAGTACTTC	CASSYRRESSYEQYF	-	TRBD2	TRBV6-5	TRBJ2-7
TGTGCCAGCAGCTTAAGCGGGTCAGGCGGCGAAAAACTGTTTTTT	CASSLSGSGGEKLFF	-	-	TRBV7-8	TRBJ1-4
TGTGCCAGCAGTGAGGGCCAAGTTTACGAGCAGTACTTC	CASSEGQVYEQYF	-	-	TRBV6-1	TRBJ2-7
TGTGCCAGCAGGGGACTAGCGGGCGGACTCTACGAGCAGTACTTC	CASRGLAGGLYEQYF	-	TRBD2	TRBV6-5	TRBJ2-7
TGTGCCAGCAGTTACGACGCGGTAAAGACCGGGGAGCTGTTTTTT	CASSYDAVKTGELFF	few	-	TRBV6-5	TRBJ2-2
TGTGCCAGCAGCTTTCGGTCAGCGTCGGGCTACACCTTC	CASSFRSASGYTF	-	-	TRBV11-1	TRBJ1-2
TGTGCCAGTAGTCTCACAGGCTCCTATAATTCACCCCTCCACTTT	CASSLTGSYNSPLHF	-	-	TRBV19	TRBJ1-6
TGTGCCAGCACCAGCGGGAACTCCTACAATGAGCAGTTCTTC	CASTSGNSYNEQFF	few	TRBD2	TRBV27	TRBJ2-1
TGCGCCAGCAGTCGCCTTGGACAAGACAATGAGCAGTTCTTC	CASSRLGQDNEQFF	-	-	TRBV5-1	TRBJ2-1
TGTGCCAGCAGCAAAACCCCTAGCGGGAGGTCTTACAATGAGCAGTTCTTC	CASSKTPSGRSYNEQFF	-	TRBD2	TRBV9	TRBJ2-1
TGTGCCAGCAAAATAGGGACAGGGGGCGTGAACACTGAAGCTTTCTTT	CASKIGTGGVNTEAFF	-	TRBD1	TRBV2	TRBJ1-1
TGTGCCAGCAGCTTAGCTCAGAATTCACCCCTCCACTTT	CASSLAQNSPLHF	-	-	TRBV7-8	TRBJ1-6
TGTGCCAGCAGTGAACCCGGGAGGGGCTACGAGCAGTACTTC	CASSEPGRGYEQYF	-	TRBD2	TRBV6-1	TRBJ2-7
TGTGCCAGCAGCGTAGGGTCACTGGTAAATGAAAAACTGTTTTTT	CASSVGSLVNEKLFF	-	-	TRBV9	TRBJ1-4
TGTGCCAGCAGCTTGTACGCGGGCGGTATTTTTCAGCCCCAGCATTTT	CASSLYAGGIFQPQHF	once	-	TRBV5-8	TRBJ1-5
TGTGCCAGCAGCTTAGATATGAGACTAGCATTTAAGACCCAGTACTTC	CASSLDMRLAFKTQYF	-	TRBD2	TRBV11-2	TRBJ2-5